These 31 T cell receptor beta chains came from one sample sequenced in a study of OX40 agonist ivuxolimab in advanced cancers. The receptor library was made with the immunoSEQ multiplex PCR assay. TCRdb's version of the immuneACCESS table is confined to in-frame rearrangements and falls short of the full clone set. An unresolved V gene accounts for under half of the shortfall where checked; the remainder is of unknown origin. Counted in this sample were tens of thousands of clones; roughly nine tenths of them appeared once. The leading ten clones occupy 0.77% of the sample. The material sequenced was CD4+ or CD8+ T cells sorted from blood, taken in a trial of the OX40 agonist ivuxolimab. The source is an adult with an advanced solid tumor such as melanoma, head and neck, liver or kidney cancer.

The chain couples TRBV6-1 to TRBJ2-3; perhaps TRBD1 as D (6 bases). V lost 6 bases to trimming and J lost 3 bases, with 16 bases between them. The germline V gene encodes CDR1 MNHNS and CDR2 SASEGT. The CDR3 totals 15 residues. The chain's CDR3 is CASSLDSLTTDTQYF. CDR3 DNA sequence: TGTGCCAGCAGCCTGGACAGCCTGACTACAGATACGCAGTATTTT.

This clone appeared a single time. This chain connects TRBV6-5 to TRBJ1-2, with D perhaps TRBD1 (6 bases). CDR1 and CDR2 from the germline V gene are MNHEY and SVGAGI. There are 15 residues in the CDR3. V lost 5 bases, J lost 5 bases, and 18 bases lay in between. DNA for the CDR3: TGTGCCAGCAGTCGCGGGGGCAGGGCTTATTATGGCTACACCTTC. The encoded protein is CASSRGGRAYYGYTF.

The chain couples TRBV7-9 to TRBJ2-1; 7 bases are a match to TRBD1. Trimming removed 4 bases from V and 9 bases from J; junction bases left unmatched: 15. Germline V gives CDR1 SEHNR, CDR2 FQNEAQ (reference sequence). CDR3 length equals 16 residues. CDR3 residues: CASSYLPGPPGGEQFF. CDR3 sequence (DNA): TGTGCCAGCAGCTACCTTCCGGGTCCTCCAGGGGGTGAGCAGTTCTTC.

V and J are TRBV10-2 and TRBJ1-1; D is undetermined. The germline V and J ends were trimmed by 5 bases and 4 bases, with 11 bases remaining between them. The CDR3 extends over 13 amino acids. Germline values: CDR1 WSHSY, CDR2 SAAADI. CDR3 protein: CASSLQKGTEAFF. CDR3 coding DNA: TGCGCCAGCAGTCTACAGAAGGGCACTGAAGCTTTCTTT.

The chain uses TRBV2 and TRBJ2-5; 10 nucleotides align to TRBD2. Germline CDR1 SNHLY, CDR2 FYNNEI. The V gene end was trimmed by 4 bases and the J gene end by 4 bases; junction bases not matched to a gene: 6. This CDR3 has 15 residues. CDR3 sequence: CASSVPAGGLETQYF. The CDR3 region has the DNA TGTGCCAGCAGTGTTCCAGCGGGGGGGCTAGAGACCCAGTACTTC. Using reference TRBV2 and TRBJ2-5 for the parts outside the CDR3, the full variable domain is EPEVTQTPSHQVTQMGQEVILRCVPISNHLYFYWYRQILGQKVEFLVSFYNNEISEKSEIFDDQFSVERPDGSNFTLKIRSTKLEDSAMYFCASSVPAGGLETQYFGPGTRLLVL.

V gene TRBV29-1 combines with J gene TRBJ1-1; 9 positions agree with TRBD1. This CDR3 comprises 16 residues. Germline lookup yields CDR1 SQVTM and CDR2 ANQGSEA. V gave up 0 bases and J gave up 10 bases; unmatched junction bases: 15. CDR3 residues: CSVEDPGTGSSFGAFF. The CDR3 region has the DNA TGCAGCGTTGAAGACCCCGGGACAGGGTCCTCGTTCGGAGCTTTCTTT.

This sequence joins TRBV5-1 and TRBJ1-2; tentative D call: TRBD1 (6 bases). The CDR3 runs to 14 residues. Germline CDR1 SGHRS, CDR2 YFSETQ. The V end was cut by 0 bases, the J end by 4 bases, with 10 bases between. CDR3 loop: CASSLEGQIYGYTF. CDR3 DNA sequence: TGCGCCAGCAGCTTGGAAGGACAGATCTATGGCTACACCTTC.

The chain recombines TRBV6-1 with TRBJ1-6; unclear D gene. V shed 8 bases and J shed 0 bases, with 8 bases lying between them. In germline, CDR1 is MNHNS, CDR2 SASEGT. This CDR3 contains 14 residues. The CDR3, as DNA: TGTGCCAGCTCAGGTAGCTCCTATAATTCACCCCTCCACTTT. It encodes CASSGSSYNSPLHF.

This clone was picked up a small number of times. V is TRBV6-4 and J is TRBJ2-1, with D unresolved. Trimming shortened V by 6 bases and J by 6 bases, and 15 bases separated the two germline ends. The germline V gene has CDR1 MRHNA and CDR2 SNTAGT. The length of the CDR3 is 14 residues. The CDR3 reads CASSPLGGPNEQFF. The CDR3 coding sequence is TGTGCCAGCAGCCCTCTTGGCGGCCCCAATGAGCAGTTCTTC.

The chain carries TRBV18 and TRBJ1-1; 9 positions agree with TRBD1. The CDR3 loop spans 16 amino acids. J was trimmed by 1 base and V by 3 bases; bases with no gene match: 6. Germline CDR1 KGHSH, CDR2 LQKENI. The DNA for the CDR3 is TGTGCCAGCTCACCCATCGGGACAGGGACGAACACTGAAGCTTTCTTT. Its translation: CASSPIGTGTNTEAFF.

The chain employs TRBV4-1 and TRBJ2-5, with a possible D match to TRBD1 (6 bases). V lost 0 bases to trimming and J lost 1 base, with 15 bases between them. The CDR3 covers 17 residues. Germline V lookup: CDR1 MGHRA, CDR2 YSYEKL. The DNA for the CDR3 is TGCGCCAGCAGCCAAGATCGCAGGACAGAAGGCCAAGAGACCCAGTACTTC. As protein: CASSQDRRTEGQETQYF.

The V and J genes are TRBV12-5 and TRBJ2-5; the D call may be TRBD1 or TRBD2 (5 bases each). With 4 bases removed from V and 7 bases from J, the gap between germline ends came to 22 bases. The germline V gene encodes CDR1 LGHNT and CDR2 FRNRAP. There are 16 residues in the CDR3. The DNA for the CDR3 is TGTGCTAGTGGTTCCGTCGGGACGGACGGAGAGGGGACCCAGTACTTC. Its translation: CASGSVGTDGEGTQYF.

The chain is built from TRBV19 and TRBJ2-1; TRBD1 matches at 8 bases. Germline assignment: CDR1 LNHDA and CDR2 SQIVND (reference sequence). This CDR3 contains 15 residues. With V trimmed by 3 bases and J by 4 bases, 5 bases remained unmatched. Here the CDR3 reads CASSIVTGAYNEQFF. CDR3 sequence (DNA): TGTGCCAGTAGTATTGTGACAGGGGCATACAATGAGCAGTTCTTC.

The V gene is TRBV7-2, the J gene TRBJ2-3; D unclear. This CDR3 has 12 residues. Germline CDR1 and CDR2: SGHTA and FQGNSA. Trimming stripped 6 bases from V and 0 bases from J, with 4 bases between. The CDR3 DNA is TGTGCCAGCAGGGAGAGCACAGATACGCAGTATTTT. This gives the protein CASRESTDTQYF.

The rearrangement links TRBV7-9 to TRBJ2-2; D is uncertain. V lost 2 bases and J lost 1, with 8 bases in between. CDR1 SEHNR and CDR2 FQNEAQ come from the germline V gene (reference sequence). There are 15 residues in the CDR3. The CDR3, as DNA: TGTGCCAGCAGCTTATTGAATGTGAACACCGGGGAGCTGTTTTTT. As protein: CASSLLNVNTGELFF.

With regard to this clone: One junction end does not reproduce the germline sequence, and a read error may be involved. V and J are TRBV19 and TRBJ1-5, with 7 positions matching TRBD1. The CDR3 is 12 amino acids. Germline assignment: CDR1 LNHDA and CDR2 SQIVND (reference sequence). The CDR3 spells CASSMRDRIFIF. The CDR3 DNA is TGTGCCAGTAGTATGAGGGACAGAATTTTTATTTTT.

This clone was detected a few times. The chain employs TRBV27 and TRBJ2-2; D perhaps matches TRBD1 (6 bases). The CDR3 contains 14 residues. CDR1 is MNHEY and CDR2 is SMNVEV in the germline V gene (reference sequence). V was trimmed by 9 bases and J by 3 bases, leaving 14 bases between them. In DNA, the CDR3 is TGTGCCAGTTCCCTATACAGGGACACCGGGGAGCTGTTTTTT. It codes for CASSLYRDTGELFF.

The chain employs TRBV5-8 and TRBJ2-1, with 8 bases identical to TRBD2. Per the germline V gene, CDR1 is SGHTS and CDR2 is YDEGEE. CDR3 length: 16 amino acids. The trim removed 4 bases at V and 5 bases at J, leaving 11 bases unmatched. The CDR3 here is CASSQLIAGLNNEQFF. DNA for the CDR3: TGTGCCAGCAGCCAACTCATAGCGGGATTAAACAATGAGCAGTTCTTC.

The chain carries TRBV27 and TRBJ1-5; D is unresolved. The ends were cut back, 5 bases at V and 0 bases at J, with 11 bases in the middle. There are 15 residues in the CDR3. Germline values: CDR1 MNHEY, CDR2 SMNVEV (reference sequence). The DNA for the CDR3 is TGTGCCAGCAGTCGGACCATTTATAGCAATCAGCCCCAGCATTTT. Translation: CASSRTIYSNQPQHF.

The chain couples TRBV10-1 to TRBJ2-6; TRBD2 is a possible D gene (5 bases). The CDR3 spans 16 residues. Deletions cut 6 bases from V and 2 bases from J, with 14 bases between. The germline V gene encodes CDR1 WNHNN and CDR2 SYGVQD (reference sequence). The CDR3 reads CASSPGGGPGANVLTF. CDR3 coding DNA: TGCGCCAGCAGCCCCGGAGGAGGCCCTGGGGCCAACGTCCTGACTTTC.

This clone appeared once. This chain's CDR3 is CASSQNRTSGYNEQFF. The CDR3 nucleotides are TGTGCCAGCAGCCAAAATAGGACTAGCGGCTACAATGAGCAGTTCTTC. The chain carries TRBV5-5 and TRBJ2-1; 10 bases are a match to TRBD2. This CDR3 spans 16 amino acids. Trimming at V came to 4 bases and at J to 3 bases, leaving 7 bases not matched to a gene. Germline lookup yields CDR1 SGHKS and CDR2 YYEKEE (reference sequence). Filled out from reference TRBV5-5 and TRBJ2-1, the complete variable domain reads DAGVTQSPTHLIKTRGQQVTLRCSPISGHKSVSWYQQVLGQGPQFIFQYYEKEERGRGNFPDRFSARQFPNYSSELNVNALLLGDSALYLCASSQNRTSGYNEQFFGPGTRLTVL.

The rearrangement links TRBV6-5 to TRBJ2-2, with D unclear. CDR1 MNHEY and CDR2 SVGAGI come from the germline V gene. The CDR3 spans 13 residues. Deletions cut 5 bases from V and 6 bases from J, with 10 bases between. CDR3 coding DNA: TGTGCCAGCAGTACACCATTGCCCGGGGAGCTGTTTTTT. This codes for CASSTPLPGELFF.

The CDR3 DNA is TGTGCCAGTACTGACAGGGCCAATTCACCCCTCCACTTT. Translation: CASTDRANSPLHF. The V and J genes are TRBV19 and TRBJ1-6; the match to TRBD1 covers 7 bases. CDR3 length equals 13 residues. V was clipped by 7 bases and J by 7 bases; unmatched bases: 4. The V gene's germline CDR1 is LNHDA and CDR2 SQIVND (reference sequence).

The chain links TRBV5-1 to TRBJ2-2, with 11 positions matching TRBD2. The CDR3 length is 15 residues. The trim removed 0 bases at V and 7 bases at J, leaving 2 bases unmatched. Germline CDR1 SGHRS, CDR2 YFSETQ. This chain's CDR3 is CASSLGGLAVGELFF. As DNA, the CDR3 is TGCGCCAGCAGCTTGGGGGGACTAGCGGTCGGGGAGCTGTTTTTT.

This chain links TRBV29-1 with TRBJ1-6; 11 bases are shared with TRBD1. The CDR3 has 14 residues. V lost 6 bases to trimming and J lost 5 bases; unmatched junction nucleotides: 3. Per the germline V gene, CDR1 is SQVTM and CDR2 is ANQGSEA. The CDR3 loop is CSVAGQGDNSPLHF. The DNA of the CDR3 is TGCAGCGTCGCGGGACAGGGGGATAATTCACCCCTCCACTTT.

CDR3 sequence (DNA): TGTGCCAGTAGTATTGGACAACCCGATTCACCCCTCCACTTT. It is translated as CASSIGQPDSPLHF. The V and J genes are TRBV19 and TRBJ1-6; possible D gene TRBD1, 5 bases. From germline, CDR1 is LNHDA and CDR2 SQIVND (reference sequence). V lost 3 bases, J lost 8 bases, and 11 bases lay in between. The CDR3 is made up of 14 amino acids.

The gene calls are TRBV2 and TRBJ2-1, with 8 bases identical to TRBD1. Germline loops: CDR1 SNHLY, CDR2 FYNNEI. CDR3 length: 15 residues. V trimming: 10 bases; J trimming: 7 bases; junction bases outside the gene matches: 15. Here the CDR3 DNA reads TGTGCCATCCGCAGGGGGCCCAACACACGAAATGAGCAGTTCTTC. It encodes CAIRRGPNTRNEQFF.

The chain links TRBV13 to TRBJ1-1, with 7 bases that match TRBD1. CDR1 is PRHDT and CDR2 is FYEKMQ in the germline V gene (reference sequence). With 5 bases clipped from V and 4 bases from J, the junction kept 22 bases outside the gene matches. The CDR3 is 19 amino acids. CDR3 sequence reads: CASSLLLPGREAGGTEAFF. The CDR3 DNA is TGTGCCAGCAGCCTCCTGCTTCCGGGGAGGGAAGCAGGGGGCACTGAAGCTTTCTTT.

V and J are TRBV7-2 and TRBJ2-7; D is possibly TRBD1 or TRBD2 (5 bases each). Germline CDR1 SGHTA, CDR2 FQGNSA. The CDR3 sequence is 15 residues long. The V end lost 2 bases, the J end lost 0 bases, and 11 bases lay between the germline ends. CDR3 nucleotides: TGTGCCAGCAGCTTAATGGGACCGGGCTCCTACGAGCAGTACTTC. Residues: CASSLMGPGSYEQYF.

The chain is built from TRBV7-2 and TRBJ1-2; D gene unclear. The germline gives CDR1 SGHTA, CDR2 FQGNSA. Trimming cost V 5 bases and J 2 bases, with 12 bases left between them. This CDR3 region has 14 residues. The CDR3 reads CASSMDSANYGYTF. The DNA of the CDR3 is TGTGCCAGCAGCATGGACTCAGCGAACTATGGCTACACCTTC.

The gene calls are TRBV11-2 and TRBJ1-4; no definite D call. V was shortened by 0 bases and J by 7 bases, with 12 bases between the two germline ends. The CDR3 extends over 15 amino acids. Looked up from germline, CDR1 is SGHAT and CDR2 is FQNNGV. The CDR3: CASSLDGADGEKLFF. The CDR3 coding sequence is TGTGCCAGCAGCTTAGATGGAGCGGACGGTGAAAAACTGTTTTTT.